This TCR beta chain was obtained from a study of T cell responses to AZD1222 COVID-19 vaccine. Background on the study: Second doses that came at about 4 or about 12 weeks were put together.

TCRdb keeps only in-frame clones here, not all; method: immunoSEQ multiplex PCR. The table includes about 110,000 clones, roughly nine tenths detected once. CDR1 is MNHEY, CDR2 SVGAGI, per germline. V was cut by 2 bases and J by 10 bases, with 14 bases left in between. The CDR3 is 14 amino acids. Concerning this clone itself: What it recognizes is unknown.

Points from the study as a whole: Regions left unmutated in variants are reportedly the target of nearly half of spike-specific TCRs. Clonal diversity was possibly underestimated, and the donors were mostly white British, with more females.

This receptor was identified in an adult in good health. Source: peripheral blood, taken on day 0 of AZD1222 vaccination. This chain uses TRBV6-5 with TRBJ1-4; tentatively, D is TRBD1 (5 bases). The CDR3, as DNA: TGTGCCAGCAGTTACAGGGGAGCCCCCGGAAAACTGTTTTTT. Its translation: CASSYRGAPGKLFF.